The source of this TCR beta chain is a study of cytomegalovirus exposure and HLA in healthy donors. Germline CDR1 and CDR2: MDHEN and SYDVKM. This CDR3 is built from 16 residues. The J segment lost 1 base and the V segment lost 7 bases, leaving 10 bases of the junction unmatched. For this clone: The target antigen is unknown.

Findings and limits, study-wide: Sequence variants that were highly shared formed a cluster that was likely a sequencing artifact. Cytomegalovirus association was assigned to about 150 TCR beta chains. Analysis was carried out at a later point, and it linked a missense DCLRE1C variant to TCR beta V- and J-gene trimming. Most TCR sequences showed up rarely, but some public TCRs showed up in many donors.

PCR employed 60 Vbeta and 13 Jbeta primers. The table came from immunoSEQ multiplex PCR; TCRdb's copy has only in-frame clones and leaves some out. Its table records 45,000 to 70,000 clones. The chain employs TRBV28 and TRBJ2-3; TRBD2 agrees at 8 bases. The sample was PBMCs. The TCR comes from a woman in her fifties or sixties in good health and CMV-seropositive. CDR3 protein: CASTSSLGGGTDTQYF. DNA of the CDR3: TGTGCCAGCACCAGTTCTCTCGGGGGGGGCACAGATACGCAGTATTTT.